The 14 T cell receptor beta chains below were found in one sample sequenced in a study of cytomegalovirus exposure and HLA in healthy donors. PCR primers comprised 60 Vbeta and 13 Jbeta primers. Clones were sequenced by immunoSEQ multiplex PCR, and TCRdb holds only the in-frame ones, with some missing. This sample has 89,000 or so clones, with roughly four fifths found just once. Sequenced material: PBMCs. The origin of the receptors is a young woman in good health and CMV-seropositive.

This chain uses TRBV19 with TRBJ1-1; 12 bases line up with TRBD1. This CDR3 spans 18 amino acids. With 8 bases clipped from V and 0 bases from J, the junction kept 13 bases outside the gene matches. Germline CDR1 is LNHDA and CDR2 is SQIVND (reference sequence). This chain's CDR3 is CASSPSGQGAGVNTEAFF. The CDR3 DNA is TGTGCCAGTTCGCCCTCGGGACAGGGGGCTGGGGTGAACACTGAAGCTTTCTTT. Based on the CDR3 plus reference TRBV19 and TRBJ1-1, the full variable domain is DGGITQSPKYLFRKEGQNVTLSCEQNLNHDAMYWYRQDPGQGLRLIYYSQIVNDFQKGDIAEGYSVSREKKESFPLTVTSAQKNPTAFYLCASSPSGQGAGVNTEAFFGQGTRLTVV.

The V call is TRBV29-1, the J call TRBJ2-1, with 8 positions matching TRBD2. This CDR3 contains 14 residues. V trimming: 6 bases; J trimming: 5 bases; junction bases outside the gene matches: 9. Per germline, CDR1 SQVTM and CDR2 ANQGSEA. Here the CDR3 DNA reads TGCAGCGTATCCCAGCGGGAGCTCAACAATGAGCAGTTCTTC. It is translated as CSVSQRELNNEQFF.

The J gene is TRBJ1-4, the V gene TRBV4-1; 9 bases map to TRBD1. CDR1 is MGHRA, CDR2 YSYEKL, per germline. The CDR3 contains 15 residues. The trim removed 0 bases at V and 5 bases at J, leaving 1 base unmatched. The CDR3 reads CASSQDGTGNEKLFF. The CDR3, as DNA: TGCGCCAGCAGCCAAGACGGGACAGGGAATGAAAAACTGTTTTTT.

V is TRBV7-6 and J is TRBJ2-5; 11 bases align to TRBD2. The CDR3 has 17 amino acids. The V segment lost 5 bases and the J segment 5 bases; nucleotides outside the gene matches: 13. Germline CDR1 SGHVS, CDR2 FNYEAQ. In DNA, the CDR3 is TGTGCCAGCAGCCCCGGGGGGATAGCGGGAGGGCATGAGACCCAGTACTTC. Translation gives CASSPGGIAGGHETQYF.

The chain employs TRBV4-1 and TRBJ2-3; perhaps TRBD1 as D (6 bases). Germline-derived CDR1 and CDR2 are MGHRA and YSYEKL. The length of the CDR3 is 14 residues. The V end was cut by 4 bases, the J end by 3 bases, with 11 bases between. This chain's CDR3 is CASSLNRETDTQYF. The CDR3 nucleotides read TGCGCCAGCAGCCTTAACAGGGAGACAGATACGCAGTATTTT.

The V call is TRBV7-2, the J call TRBJ1-5; D gene unclear. Trimming took off 6 bases at V and 8 bases at J, with 11 bases between the two ends. The CDR3 sequence is 12 residues long. CDR1 and CDR2 (germline): SGHTA, FQGNSA. CDR3 DNA sequence: TGTGCCAGCAGTAACTACGGCGAGCCCCAGCATTTT. Protein sequence: CASSNYGEPQHF. Variable domain in full (rest from reference TRBV7-2 and TRBJ1-5): GAGVSQSPSNKVTEKGKDVELRCDPISGHTALYWYRQSLGQGLEFLIYFQGNSAPDKSGLPSDRFSAERTGGSVSTLTIQRTQQEDSAVYLCASSNYGEPQHFGDGTRLSIL.

The J gene is TRBJ1-2, the V gene TRBV29-1; D unresolved. Trimming cost V 8 bases and J 4 bases, with 14 bases left between them. CDR3 length: 12 amino acids. Germline V gives CDR1 SQVTM, CDR2 ANQGSEA. CDR3: CSSRTSRYGYTF. DNA of the CDR3: TGCAGCTCCCGGACTTCCCGCTATGGCTACACCTTC.

This rearrangement joins TRBV6-6 to TRBJ1-5, with a tentative D call TRBD1 (6 bases). Germline assignment: CDR1 MNHNY and CDR2 SVGAGI (reference sequence). V was pared by 6 bases and J by 4 bases, with 13 bases between. The CDR3 runs 14 residues. This CDR3 reads CASRRQADNQPQHF. Here the CDR3 DNA reads TGTGCCAGCAGAAGACAGGCGGATAATCAGCCCCAGCATTTT.

The chain joins TRBV5-1 to TRBJ1-6; no clear D. The CDR3 runs to 17 residues. V lost 0 bases to trimming and J lost 0 bases, with 10 bases between them. Per germline, CDR1 SGHRS and CDR2 YFSETQ. The CDR3 loop reads CASSLDLGSSYNSPLHF. The CDR3 DNA reads TGCGCCAGCAGCTTGGATCTAGGCAGCTCCTATAATTCACCCCTCCACTTT. The complete variable domain, with remaining parts taken from reference TRBV5-1 and TRBJ1-6, reads KAGVTQTPRYLIKTRGQQVTLSCSPISGHRSVSWYQQTPGQGLQFLFEYFSETQRNKGNFPGRFSGRQFSNSRSEMNVSTLELGDSALYLCASSLDLGSSYNSPLHFGNGTRLTVT.

The chain joins TRBV5-1 to TRBJ1-1; TRBD1 is a possible D gene (5 bases). Trimming pared 4 bases from V and 5 bases from J, leaving 18 bases between. Per germline, CDR1 SGHRS and CDR2 YFSETQ. This CDR3 region has 15 residues. Here the CDR3 DNA reads TGCGCCAGCAGCGAATTACGTGGGGGGAGGACTGAAGCTTTCTTT. The encoded protein is CASSELRGGRTEAFF.

With regard to this clone: In the same sample, other DNA sequences code for this CDR3. The CDR3, as DNA: TGTGCCAGCAGTTACGGGACTAGCAGGTCAGATACGCAGTATTTT. Its protein product is CASSYGTSRSDTQYF. The chain employs TRBV6-5 and TRBJ2-3; 9 nucleotides align to TRBD2. J gave up 4 bases and V 2 bases, and 4 bases lay outside the gene matches. This CDR3 spans 15 amino acids. The V gene's germline CDR1 is MNHEY and CDR2 SVGAGI.

This sequence joins TRBV19 and TRBJ2-2; 7 positions match TRBD1. The CDR3 covers 15 residues. The V gene's germline CDR1 is LNHDA and CDR2 SQIVND (reference sequence). V lost 8 bases to trimming and J lost 2 bases; unmatched junction nucleotides: 8. DNA of the CDR3: TGTGCCAGTCTAAGGGGGCTAGCCAACACCGGGGAGCTGTTTTTT. Residues: CASLRGLANTGELFF.

V usage is TRBV5-1 and J usage is TRBJ1-3, with 8 bases matching TRBD1. The V and J ends lost 4 bases and 2 bases, in that order; junction bases with no gene match: 2. The length of the CDR3 is 14 residues. CDR1 is SGHRS and CDR2 is YFSETQ in the germline V gene. The CDR3 sequence: CASSQTGAGNTIYF. In nucleotides, the CDR3 is TGCGCCAGCAGCCAGACAGGGGCTGGAAACACCATATATTTT.

This chain uses TRBV2 with TRBJ2-5; 7 nucleotides align to TRBD1. Germline V gene lookup returns CDR1 SNHLY and CDR2 FYNNEI. V gave up 9 bases and J gave up 3 bases; unmatched junction bases: 10. The CDR3 totals 14 residues. CDR3 protein: CARGQTGSEETQYF. Written as DNA, the CDR3 is TGTGCCAGAGGACAGACAGGGTCCGAAGAGACCCAGTACTTC.